This T cell receptor (beta chain) is drawn from a study of blood T cell repertoires in COVID-19. This clone was seen a few times. The repertoire was sequenced with immunoSEQ multiplex PCR; TCRdb's copy has only in-frame clones and lacks some. The table lists 330,000 or so clones, more than 70% of them singletons. The CDR3 extends over 13 amino acids. V lost 3 bases, J lost 4 bases, and 5 bases stayed unmatched. CDR1 and CDR2 (germline): GTSNPN, SVGIG (reference sequence). The sample was PBMCs or T cells enriched from blood (not recorded which). This TCR derives from a man aged 35-49 years in a cohort exposed to, infected with or recovered from COVID-19 (not recorded which). V gene TRBV30 combines with J gene TRBJ1-2, with 7 nucleotides matching TRBD1. The CDR3 is CAWSRDSGYGYTF. CDR3 DNA: TGTGCCTGGAGCCGGGACAGTGGCTATGGCTACACCTTC.